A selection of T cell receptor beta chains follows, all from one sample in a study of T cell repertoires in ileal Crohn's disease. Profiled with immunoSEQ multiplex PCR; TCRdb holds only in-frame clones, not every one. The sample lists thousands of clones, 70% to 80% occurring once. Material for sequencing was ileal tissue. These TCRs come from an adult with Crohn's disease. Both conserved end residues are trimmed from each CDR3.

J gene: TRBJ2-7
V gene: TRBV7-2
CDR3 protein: ASSLERGMGYEQY

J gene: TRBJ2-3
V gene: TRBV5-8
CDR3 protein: ASSFLRGTDTQY

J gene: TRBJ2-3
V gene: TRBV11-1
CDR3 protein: ASSLPRQFGDTDTQY

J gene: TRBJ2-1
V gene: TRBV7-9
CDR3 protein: ASSRVRAPGNRF

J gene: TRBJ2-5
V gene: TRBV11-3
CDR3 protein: ASSLGSTNQETQY

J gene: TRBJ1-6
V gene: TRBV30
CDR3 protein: AWTGQRNSPLH

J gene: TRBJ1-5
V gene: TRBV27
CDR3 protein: ASSQLGTPGWQPQH

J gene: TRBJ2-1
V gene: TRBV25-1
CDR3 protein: ASSDFSGGGVNEQF

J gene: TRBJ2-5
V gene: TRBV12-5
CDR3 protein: ASGARWRAETQY

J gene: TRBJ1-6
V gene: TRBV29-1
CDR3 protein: SVSQGGSNSPLH

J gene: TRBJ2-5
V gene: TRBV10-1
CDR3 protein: ASTGAQQTQY

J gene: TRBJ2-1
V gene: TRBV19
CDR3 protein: ASSINNYNEQF

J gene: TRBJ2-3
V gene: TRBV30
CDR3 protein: AWSVRPLITGGAEADTQY

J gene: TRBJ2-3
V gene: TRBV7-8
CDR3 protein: ASSRRGPYTDTQY

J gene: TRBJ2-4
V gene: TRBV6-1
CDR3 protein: ASSLRGRNIQY

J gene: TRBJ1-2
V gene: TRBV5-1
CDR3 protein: ASSPDSLYGYT

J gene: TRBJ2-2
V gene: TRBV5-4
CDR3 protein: ASSLDPISGELF

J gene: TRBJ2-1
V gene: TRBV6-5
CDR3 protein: ASSSHSGEQF

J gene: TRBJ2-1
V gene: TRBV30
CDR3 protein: AWSAGRGLANEQF

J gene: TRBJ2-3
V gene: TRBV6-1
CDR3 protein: ASSEGQGADTQY

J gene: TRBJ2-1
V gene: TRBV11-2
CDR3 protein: ASSWDRVLKSSYNEQF

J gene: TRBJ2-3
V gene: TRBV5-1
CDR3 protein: ASSLAGTKTDTQY

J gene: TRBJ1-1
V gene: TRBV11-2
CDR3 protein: ASSLGLGGMNTEAF

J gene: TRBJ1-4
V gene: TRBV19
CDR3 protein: ASSIPGNEKLF

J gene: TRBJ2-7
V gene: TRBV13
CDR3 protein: ASSSSDHKRQYEQY

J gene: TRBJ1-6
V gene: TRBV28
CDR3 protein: ASKFGNSPLH

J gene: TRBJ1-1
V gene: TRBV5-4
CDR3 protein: ASSPRTGLNTEAF

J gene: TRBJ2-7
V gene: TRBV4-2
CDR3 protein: ASSPGNRPYEQY

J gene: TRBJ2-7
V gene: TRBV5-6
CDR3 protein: ASSLGRGLYYEQY

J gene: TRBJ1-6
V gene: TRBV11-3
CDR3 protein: ASSSYRGSPLH

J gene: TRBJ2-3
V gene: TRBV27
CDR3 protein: ASSSRTSGFEDTQY

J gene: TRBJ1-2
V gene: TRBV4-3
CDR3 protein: ASSQGAMTSSGYT

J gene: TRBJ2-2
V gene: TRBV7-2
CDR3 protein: ASSQGQTGELF

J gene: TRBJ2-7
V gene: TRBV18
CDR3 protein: ASSLGGAGEQY

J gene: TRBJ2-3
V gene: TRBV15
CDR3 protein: ATSTFWADTQY

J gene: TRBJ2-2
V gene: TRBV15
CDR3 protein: ATSRGRVDTGELF

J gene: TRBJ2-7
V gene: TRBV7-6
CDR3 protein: ASSLALEGPYEQY

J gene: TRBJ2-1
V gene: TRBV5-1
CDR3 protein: ASSTGSYNEQF

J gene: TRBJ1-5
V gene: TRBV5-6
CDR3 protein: ASSLWQGLNQPQH

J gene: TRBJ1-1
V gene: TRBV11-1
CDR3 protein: ASSLAGGLGDTEAF

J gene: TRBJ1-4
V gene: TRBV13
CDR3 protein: ASSFDRVNEKLF

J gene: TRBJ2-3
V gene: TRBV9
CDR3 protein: ASSASTDTQY

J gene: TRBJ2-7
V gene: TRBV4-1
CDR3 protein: ASSQWGTSGWNEQY

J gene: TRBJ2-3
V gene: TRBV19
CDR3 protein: ASSTQRLAGGVTDTQY

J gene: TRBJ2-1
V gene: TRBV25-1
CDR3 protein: ASSAVNEQF

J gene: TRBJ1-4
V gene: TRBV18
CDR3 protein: ASSPQGTANEKLF

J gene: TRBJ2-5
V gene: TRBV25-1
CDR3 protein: ASSEWAGVGQETQY

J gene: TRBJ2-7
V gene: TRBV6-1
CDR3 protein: ASSPGTIFSYEQY

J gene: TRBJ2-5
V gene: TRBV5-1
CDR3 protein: ASSVLAGEQETQY

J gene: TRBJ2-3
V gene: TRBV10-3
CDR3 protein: AISVSVDPTDTQY

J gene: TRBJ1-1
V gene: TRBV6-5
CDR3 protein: ASSYYRGWNTEAF

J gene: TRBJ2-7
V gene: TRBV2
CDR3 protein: ASTRTGAEQY

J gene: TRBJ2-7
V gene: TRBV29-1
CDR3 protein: SVEDRGLAGATEY

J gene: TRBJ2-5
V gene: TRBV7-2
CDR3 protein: ASSKDSVQETQY

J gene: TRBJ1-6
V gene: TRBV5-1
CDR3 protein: ASSDLSGQGVNSPLH

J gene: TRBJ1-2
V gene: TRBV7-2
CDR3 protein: ASSQITSRAYGYT

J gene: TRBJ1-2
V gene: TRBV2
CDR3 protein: ASSGTGRFGGYT

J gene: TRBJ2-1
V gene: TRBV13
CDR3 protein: ASSLALRGDEQF

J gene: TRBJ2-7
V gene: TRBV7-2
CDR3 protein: ASSHPPGQGRGEQY